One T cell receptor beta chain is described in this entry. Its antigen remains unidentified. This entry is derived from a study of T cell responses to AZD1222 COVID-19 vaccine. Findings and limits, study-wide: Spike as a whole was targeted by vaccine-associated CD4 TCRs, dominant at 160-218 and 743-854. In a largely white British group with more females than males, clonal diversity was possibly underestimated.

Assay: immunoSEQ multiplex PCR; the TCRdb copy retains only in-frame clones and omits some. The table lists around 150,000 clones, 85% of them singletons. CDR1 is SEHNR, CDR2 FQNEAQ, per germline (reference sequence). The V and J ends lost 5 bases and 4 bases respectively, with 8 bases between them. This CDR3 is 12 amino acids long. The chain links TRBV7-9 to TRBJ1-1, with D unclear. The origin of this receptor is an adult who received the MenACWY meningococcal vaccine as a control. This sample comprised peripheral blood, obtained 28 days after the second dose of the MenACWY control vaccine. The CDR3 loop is CASSPQTTEAFF. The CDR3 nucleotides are TGTGCCAGCAGCCCTCAAACCACTGAAGCTTTCTTT.